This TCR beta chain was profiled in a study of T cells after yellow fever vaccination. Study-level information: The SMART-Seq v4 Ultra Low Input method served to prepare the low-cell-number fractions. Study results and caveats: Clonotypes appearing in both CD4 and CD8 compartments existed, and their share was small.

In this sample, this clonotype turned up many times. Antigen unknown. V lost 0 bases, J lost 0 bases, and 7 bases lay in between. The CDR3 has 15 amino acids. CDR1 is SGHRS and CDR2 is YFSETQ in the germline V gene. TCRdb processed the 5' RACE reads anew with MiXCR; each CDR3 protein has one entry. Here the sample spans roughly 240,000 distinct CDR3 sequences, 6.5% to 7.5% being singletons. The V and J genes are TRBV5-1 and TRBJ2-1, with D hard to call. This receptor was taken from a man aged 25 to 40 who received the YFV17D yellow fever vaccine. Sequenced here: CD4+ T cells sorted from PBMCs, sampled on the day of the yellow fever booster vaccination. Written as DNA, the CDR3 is TGCGCCAGCAGCTTGGGTTCCAGCTCCTACAATGAGCAGTTCTTC. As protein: CASSLGSSSYNEQFF.